The clone carrying this T cell receptor beta chain was recorded at least ten times. The sample comes from a study of T-cell reconstitution after alpha-beta-depleted transplantation in children. V was clipped by 4 bases and J by 1 base, with 4 bases between them. The germline V gene has CDR1 SQVTM and CDR2 ANQGSEA. The CDR3 is 12 residues long. The TCRbeta library was prepared with unique molecular identifiers. TCRdb itself ran the PCR reads through MiXCR, one entry per CDR3 protein. The sample includes 580,000 or so distinct CDR3 sequences, more than 20% of them seen just once. This specimen consisted of PBMCs, mostly from graft donor cells, obtained 360 days after TCRalphabeta/CD19-depleted stem cell transplant. This TCR was recovered from a boy in the first two years of life who had a stem cell transplant for acute myeloid leukemia, so the T cells may come from the graft donor. The rearrangement joins TRBV29-1 to TRBJ2-2; D is undetermined. The CDR3 reads CSVGGNTGELFF. The CDR3 nucleotides are TGCAGCGTTGGAGGGAACACCGGGGAGCTGTTTTTT.